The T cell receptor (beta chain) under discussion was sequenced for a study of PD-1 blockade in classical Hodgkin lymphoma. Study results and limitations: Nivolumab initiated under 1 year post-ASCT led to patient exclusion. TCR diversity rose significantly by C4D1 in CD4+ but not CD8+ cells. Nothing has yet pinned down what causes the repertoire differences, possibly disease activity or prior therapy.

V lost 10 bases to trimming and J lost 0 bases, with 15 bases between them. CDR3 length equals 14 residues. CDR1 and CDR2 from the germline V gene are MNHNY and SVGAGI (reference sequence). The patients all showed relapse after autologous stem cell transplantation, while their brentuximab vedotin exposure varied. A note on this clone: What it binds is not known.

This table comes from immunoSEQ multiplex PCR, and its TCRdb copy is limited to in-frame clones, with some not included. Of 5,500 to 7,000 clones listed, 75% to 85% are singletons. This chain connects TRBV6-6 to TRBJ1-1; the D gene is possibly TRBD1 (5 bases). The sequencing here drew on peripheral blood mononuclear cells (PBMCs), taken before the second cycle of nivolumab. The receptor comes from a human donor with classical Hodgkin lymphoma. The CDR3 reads CATGGGSLNTEAFF. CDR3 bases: TGTGCCACGGGTGGGGGGTCTTTGAACACTGAAGCTTTCTTT.